Presented here are 7 T cell receptor beta chains from one specimen sequenced in a study of blood T cell repertoires in COVID-19. Sequencing was performed with immunoSEQ multiplex PCR; in TCRdb, only in-frame clones are kept and a portion is missing. The sample shows about 150,000 clones, around 80% of them seen only once. Material: peripheral blood. The source is a man aged 55 to 70 with acute or convalescent COVID-19.

The rearrangement joins TRBV7-9 to TRBJ2-5; D not resolved. Trimming left V 3 bases short and J 1 base short, with 9 bases between. The CDR3 loop spans 14 amino acids. Germline CDR1 reads SEHNR; CDR2 reads FQNEAQ (reference sequence). In nucleotides, the CDR3 is TGTGCCAGCAGCTTCGGTAGTATCCAAGAGACCCAGTACTTC. Translated, it gives CASSFGSIQETQYF.

V gene TRBV5-4 combines with J gene TRBJ2-3, with 7 bases aligning to TRBD1. The CDR3 runs to 18 residues. CDR1 is SGHNT, CDR2 YYREEE, per germline (reference sequence). The trim removed 2 bases at V and 1 base at J, leaving 13 bases unmatched. CDR3 sequence (DNA): TGTGCCAGCAGCTTTGGGGACAGTGAATCCTATGGCACAGATACGCAGTATTTT. Translation gives CASSFGDSESYGTDTQYF. Using reference TRBV5-4 and TRBJ2-3 for the parts outside the CDR3, the full variable domain is ETGVTQSPTHLIKTRGQQVTLRCSSQSGHNTVSWYQQALGQGPQFIFQYYREEENGRGNFPPRFSGLQFPNYSSELNVNALELDDSALYLCASSFGDSESYGTDTQYFGPGTRLTVL.

The V gene is TRBV28, the J gene TRBJ1-2; 8 nucleotides match TRBD1. CDR3 length: 11 amino acids. Germline CDR1 and CDR2: MDHEN and SYDVKM. J gave up 8 bases and V 8 bases, and 4 bases lay outside the gene matches. The DNA for the CDR3 is TGTGCCAGCGGAACAGGGGGGGGCTACACCTTC. Protein: CASGTGGGYTF.

The chain combines TRBV19 with TRBJ1-5; 9 bases align to TRBD1. Looked up from germline, CDR1 is LNHDA and CDR2 is SQIVND (reference sequence). The CDR3 loop spans 18 amino acids. The trim removed 4 bases at V and 2 bases at J, leaving 12 bases unmatched. CDR3 in amino acids: CASSRDRAQGKGNQPQHF. The CDR3 nucleotides are TGTGCCAGTAGTAGGGACAGGGCGCAGGGCAAGGGCAATCAGCCCCAGCATTTT.

This sequence joins TRBV27 and TRBJ2-7; TRBD2 aligns across 9 bases. Germline CDR1 reads MNHEY; CDR2 reads SMNVEV (reference sequence). Germline trimming cut 2 bases from V and 0 bases from J; bases unmatched to any gene: 2. This CDR3 contains 15 residues. The CDR3 loop is CASSLSGGSSYEQYF. The CDR3 nucleotides read TGTGCCAGCAGTTTAAGCGGGGGGAGCTCCTACGAGCAGTACTTC.

In its sample, this clone was seen once. The chain recombines TRBV3-1 (or the pseudogene TRBV3-2) with TRBJ1-1; weak D call: TRBD1 (5 bases). V lost 3 bases, J lost 5 bases, and 10 bases lay in between. The CDR3 consists of 13 residues. Germline values: CDR1 LGHDT, CDR2 YNNKEL (reference sequence). CDR3 DNA: TGTGCCAGCAGCCAGGCAGGGCGGACTGAAGCTTTCTTT. This encodes CASSQAGRTEAFF.

The V gene is TRBV28, the J gene TRBJ1-4, with 7 positions matching TRBD1. CDR1 and CDR2 from the germline V gene are MDHEN and SYDVKM. The CDR3 is 15 amino acids. Unmatched junction bases numbered 6, after V lost 6 bases and J lost 2 bases. The CDR3 region is CASRPRGRTNEKLFF. In nucleotides, the CDR3 is TGTGCCAGCAGGCCCAGGGGGAGGACTAATGAAAAACTGTTTTTT.